A single sample gave rise to the 18 T cell receptor beta chains below, sequenced in a study of identifying expanded T cells in peripheral blood. Clones were sequenced by immunoSEQ multiplex PCR, and TCRdb holds only the in-frame ones, with some missing. The table records about 130,000 clones, 75% to 90% of them present only once. The sample taken for sequencing was blood. These receptor sequences come from a person aged 18-70 years in good health.

The chain is built from TRBV6-1 and TRBJ2-7, with D uncertain. The V gene lost 2 bases and the J gene lost 0 bases, with 8 bases spanning the gap. This CDR3 has 14 residues. Germline CDR1 and CDR2: MNHNS and SASEGT. DNA for the CDR3: TGTGCCAGCAGTGAATATGGGTTCTCCTACGAGCAGTACTTC. Its translation: CASSEYGFSYEQYF.

The chain employs TRBV5-1 and TRBJ2-7; D could derive from TRBD1 or TRBD2 (7 bases each). Germline values: CDR1 SGHRS, CDR2 YFSETQ. The CDR3 extends over 14 amino acids. V shed 4 bases and J shed 2 bases, with 13 bases lying between them. CDR3 nucleotide sequence: TGCGCCAGCAGCGCGACAGGGACTACCTACGAGCAGTACTTC. It encodes CASSATGTTYEQYF.

This clone has just one count. This rearrangement joins TRBV6-5 to TRBJ2-5, with D perhaps matching TRBD2 (6 bases). Germline CDR1 is MNHEY and CDR2 is SVGAGI. The CDR3 loop spans 13 amino acids. Trimming removed 6 bases at V and 5 bases at J, with 13 bases between. The chain's CDR3 is CASRDGTGETQYF. In DNA form, the CDR3 reads TGTGCCAGCAGAGACGGGACTGGGGAGACCCAGTACTTC.

The chain has TRBV7-9 and TRBJ2-3; maybe TRBD1 (5 bases). V lost 5 bases to trimming and J lost 2 bases, with 11 bases between them. Germline V gene sequence: CDR1 SEHNR, CDR2 FQNEAQ (reference sequence). The CDR3 has 14 residues. The CDR3 sequence: CASSTGEFTDTQYF. In DNA form, the CDR3 reads TGTGCCAGCAGCACAGGAGAATTCACAGATACGCAGTATTTT.

This clone was observed once. The chain couples TRBV5-1 to TRBJ2-3, with D tentatively TRBD1 (6 bases). In germline, CDR1 is SGHRS, CDR2 YFSETQ. The CDR3 is 14 amino acids. Trimming pared 1 base from V and 3 bases from J, leaving 9 bases between. Here the CDR3 DNA reads TGCGCCAGCAGCTTGTGGGGGCGAACAGATACGCAGTATTTT. This sequence encodes CASSLWGRTDTQYF.

This chain links TRBV28 with TRBJ2-7, with 10 positions matching TRBD2. Germline values: CDR1 MDHEN, CDR2 SYDVKM. The CDR3 has 17 residues. V shed 6 bases and J 5 bases; nucleotides not matched to a gene: 16. The chain's CDR3 is CASRSTRGGLAGDEQYF. The CDR3 DNA reads TGTGCCAGCAGAAGCACCAGGGGCGGGCTAGCGGGAGACGAGCAGTACTTC.

The chain is built from TRBV27 and TRBJ1-1; D ambiguous. In germline, CDR1 is MNHEY, CDR2 SMNVEV (reference sequence). CDR3 size: 13 residues. The V and J ends lost 5 bases and 1 base respectively, with 8 bases between them. The CDR3 here is CASSTRENTEAFF. CDR3 DNA: TGTGCCAGCAGTACCCGAGAGAACACTGAAGCTTTCTTT.

The chain combines TRBV5-4 with TRBJ2-7, with 13 nucleotides matching TRBD2. Germline CDR1 reads SGHNT; CDR2 reads YYREEE (reference sequence). V trimming: 0 bases; J trimming: 6 bases; junction bases outside the gene matches: 6. The CDR3 spans 16 residues. CDR3 sequence: CASSLVTRTSGSEQYF. DNA of the CDR3: TGTGCCAGCAGCTTGGTAACCCGGACTAGCGGGAGCGAGCAGTACTTC.

CDR3 nucleotides: TGCGCCAGCAGTTACACTAGCGGGATTGGGAATGAGCAGTTCTTC. Its translation: CASSYTSGIGNEQFF. The V gene is TRBV5-1, the J gene TRBJ2-1; the match to TRBD2 covers 10 bases. Losses at the gene ends were 5 bases for V and 7 bases for J; bases not matched to a gene: 9. The CDR3 contains 15 residues. The germline V gene encodes CDR1 SGHRS and CDR2 YFSETQ. The full variable domain, with the rest looked up from reference TRBV5-1 and TRBJ2-1, is KAGVTQTPRYLIKTRGQQVTLSCSPISGHRSVSWYQQTPGQGLQFLFEYFSETQRNKGNFPGRFSGRQFSNSRSEMNVSTLELGDSALYLCASSYTSGIGNEQFFGPGTRLTVL.

The chain combines TRBV4-3 with TRBJ1-4, with D maybe TRBD1 (6 bases). Germline CDR1 is LGHNA and CDR2 is YSLEER. This CDR3 contains 15 residues. The V end was cut by 1 base, the J end by 8 bases, with 14 bases between. CDR3 protein: CASSQGWGLKEKLFF. DNA of the CDR3: TGCGCCAGCAGCCAAGGTTGGGGGCTAAAGGAAAAACTGTTTTTT.

J is TRBJ2-5 and V is TRBV4-2; D perhaps matches TRBD1 (5 bases). CDR3 size: 16 residues. Trimming pared 1 base from V and 5 bases from J, leaving 17 bases between. Germline V gives CDR1 LGHNA, CDR2 YNFKEQ. In nucleotides, the CDR3 is TGTGCCAGCAGCCAAGCGTGGGCCCAGGGCAGGGAGACCCAGTACTTC. Translated: CASSQAWAQGRETQYF.

The rearrangement links TRBV30 to TRBJ2-5; D is uncertain. The CDR3 consists of 12 residues. The V end lost 4 bases, the J end lost 4 bases, and 10 bases lay between the germline ends. Per germline, CDR1 GTSNPN and CDR2 SVGIG (reference sequence). CDR3 in amino acids: CAWTRRAETQYF. CDR3 sequence (DNA): TGTGCCTGGACGCGGCGTGCAGAGACCCAGTACTTC. Filled out from reference TRBV30 and TRBJ2-5, the complete variable domain reads SQTIHQWPATLVQPVGSPLSLECTVEGTSNPNLYWYRQAAGRGLQLLFYSVGIGQISSEVPQNLSASRPQDRQFILSSKKLLLSDSGFYLCAWTRRAETQYFGPGTRLLVL.

V usage is TRBV5-1 and J usage is TRBJ2-7, with a tentative D call TRBD2 (6 bases). With 4 bases removed from V and 2 bases from J, the gap between germline ends came to 13 bases. The CDR3 extends over 14 amino acids. From germline, CDR1 is SGHRS and CDR2 YFSETQ. The CDR3 sequence: CASSLPGGAYEQYF. CDR3 coding DNA: TGCGCCAGCAGCCTTCCCGGGGGTGCCTACGAGCAGTACTTC.

The CDR3 DNA reads TGTGCCAGCAGCTTGGCCGAGCAGTACCAAGAGACCCAGTACTTC. It is translated as CASSLAEQYQETQYF. The genes are TRBV5-4 and TRBJ2-5; D ambiguous. Germline CDR1 is SGHNT and CDR2 is YYREEE (reference sequence). Trimming pared 0 bases from V and 0 bases from J, leaving 9 bases between. The CDR3 has 15 amino acids.

This chain links TRBV6-6 with TRBJ1-1, with TRBD1 matching over 9 bases. The trim removed 5 bases at V and 1 base at J, leaving 2 bases unmatched. The CDR3 is 14 amino acids. The germline V gene encodes CDR1 MNHNY and CDR2 SVGAGI (reference sequence). As DNA, the CDR3 is TGTGCCAGCAGTGGACAGGGGACGAACACTGAAGCTTTCTTT. This translates into CASSGQGTNTEAFF.

The rearrangement uses TRBV28 and TRBJ2-7; D gene uncertain. The ends were cut back, 6 bases at V and 1 base at J, with 13 bases in the middle. Per germline, CDR1 MDHEN and CDR2 SYDVKM. The CDR3 is 14 residues long. The CDR3 loop reads CASRPRAESYEQYF. The CDR3 region has the DNA TGTGCCAGCAGGCCTCGGGCAGAATCCTACGAGCAGTACTTC.

This clone was counted only a few times. The chain has TRBV7-9 and TRBJ2-7; 9 bases are shared with TRBD1. CDR1 is SEHNR and CDR2 is FQNEAQ in the germline V gene (reference sequence). CDR3 size: 15 residues. Trimming at V came to 5 bases and at J to 2 bases, leaving 7 bases not matched to a gene. The CDR3 DNA reads as TGTGCCAGCAGCCTACAGGGGGCCCGCCCCTACGAGCAGTACTTC. Translated: CASSLQGARPYEQYF.

This clone was detected a few times. The V and J genes are TRBV2 and TRBJ1-1; D not certain. V lost 7 bases and J 4 bases, leaving 16 bases between the germline ends. CDR1 and CDR2 from the germline V gene are SNHLY and FYNNEI. The CDR3 runs 14 residues. CDR3 bases: TGTGCCAGCAACTTGGGAGGGTTGAGCACTGAAGCTTTCTTT. Translated, it gives CASNLGGLSTEAFF.